These 17 T cell receptor beta chains originate from one sample sequenced in a study of T cells in localized non-small cell lung cancer. Only in-frame clones appear in the TCRdb table, and some are missing; sequencing was by immunoSEQ multiplex PCR. The sample holds roughly 77,000 clones; 70% to 90% are singletons and the top ten take about 20%. Sequences were derived from peripheral blood, sampled before any cancer treatment. These receptors were taken from a woman between 35 and 70 years old with stage I squamous cell lung carcinoma.

The V gene is TRBV6-5, the J gene TRBJ1-5; D unresolved. CDR3 size: 13 residues. V was clipped by 6 bases and J by 2 bases, with 8 bases between them. CDR1 is MNHEY, CDR2 SVGAGI, per germline. CDR3 sequence reads: CASSALGNQPQHF. As DNA, the CDR3 is TGTGCCAGCAGCGCATTAGGCAATCAGCCCCAGCATTTT.

The V gene is TRBV18, the J gene TRBJ1-1, with TRBD1 matching 9 bases. V was pared by 0 bases and J by 8 bases, with 4 bases of the junction left unmatched. This CDR3 has 14 amino acids. The germline V gene has CDR1 KGHSH and CDR2 LQKENI. As DNA, the CDR3 is TGTGCCAGCTCACCACCGGGACAGGGCGGCGAAGCTTTCTTT. Its protein is CASSPPGQGGEAFF.

The V call is TRBV5-1, the J call TRBJ1-6, with D maybe TRBD1 (5 bases). The CDR3 is 15 amino acids. Per the germline V gene, CDR1 is SGHRS and CDR2 is YFSETQ. V was clipped by 4 bases and J by 8 bases, with 16 bases between them. CDR3 loop: CASSPRDPRDSPLHF. CDR3 DNA: TGCGCCAGCAGCCCCCGGGACCCACGGGATTCACCCCTCCACTTT.

V gene TRBV7-2 combines with J gene TRBJ1-6, with D perhaps TRBD1 (6 bases). Germline V gene sequence: CDR1 SGHTA, CDR2 FQGNSA. Deletions cut 1 base from V and 8 bases from J, with 12 bases between. The CDR3 spans 15 residues. This CDR3 reads CASSLGVGGYSPLHF. CDR3 nucleotides: TGTGCCAGCAGCTTAGGGGTGGGGGGCTATTCACCCCTCCACTTT.

The chain couples TRBV29-1 to TRBJ2-5, with D tentatively TRBD2 (5 bases). V lost 0 bases and J lost 7, with 15 bases in between. The CDR3 is made up of 14 amino acids. The germline gives CDR1 SQVTM, CDR2 ANQGSEA. CDR3 region: CSVEDRTAGVTQYF. The CDR3 nucleotides read TGCAGCGTTGAAGATCGGACCGCCGGGGTGACCCAGTACTTC.

The chain links TRBV11-3 to TRBJ2-5; D remains unclear. V was cut by 2 bases and J by 3 bases, with 7 bases left in between. The CDR3 is 13 amino acids. Germline CDR1 reads SGHNT; CDR2 reads YENEEA. The CDR3 DNA sequence: TGTGCCAGCAGCTTATGGCCGAAAGAGACCCAGTACTTC. Translation gives CASSLWPKETQYF.

The rearrangement uses TRBV5-1 and TRBJ2-7; no clear D. Deletions cut 0 bases from V and 3 bases from J, with 10 bases between. Germline V gene lookup returns CDR1 SGHRS and CDR2 YFSETQ. The CDR3 length is 14 residues. The CDR3 DNA reads as TGCGCCAGCAGCTTGGGCGACGATGGCTACGAGCAGTACTTC. It is translated as CASSLGDDGYEQYF.

In this sample, this clone turned up a few times. The chain employs TRBV5-1 and TRBJ2-1; no clear D gene. Looked up from germline, CDR1 is SGHRS and CDR2 is YFSETQ. The CDR3 extends over 14 amino acids. Trimming cost V 1 base and J 4 bases, with 9 bases left between them. The chain's CDR3 is CASSLRSFYNEQFF. CDR3 coding DNA: TGCGCCAGCAGCTTGAGGTCCTTTTACAATGAGCAGTTCTTC. The full variable domain, in which reference TRBV5-1 and TRBJ2-1 provide the parts outside the CDR3, is KAGVTQTPRYLIKTRGQQVTLSCSPISGHRSVSWYQQTPGQGLQFLFEYFSETQRNKGNFPGRFSGRQFSNSRSEMNVSTLELGDSALYLCASSLRSFYNEQFFGPGTRLTVL.

The V call is TRBV5-1, the J call TRBJ2-3; 14 nucleotides align to TRBD2. Germline V CDR1 and CDR2: SGHRS, YFSETQ. V dropped 4 bases and J dropped 3; count of bases not matched to a gene: 10. The CDR3 totals 18 residues. CDR3 sequence: CASSQTSGGALRTDTQYF. Written as DNA, the CDR3 is TGCGCCAGCAGCCAGACTAGCGGGGGGGCCTTGAGGACAGATACGCAGTATTTT.

J is TRBJ1-2 and V is TRBV6-5; D might be TRBD1 (5 bases). V was cut by 0 bases and J by 4 bases, with 12 bases left in between. Germline assignment: CDR1 MNHEY and CDR2 SVGAGI. The CDR3 has 15 amino acids. This chain's CDR3 is CASSYSPGTGYGYTF. The DNA of the CDR3 is TGTGCCAGCAGTTACTCCCCAGGGACCGGCTATGGCTACACCTTC.

Comment on this clone: The sample carries other DNA sequences with the same CDR3. This chain links TRBV6-5 with TRBJ1-2, with D hard to call. V lost 2 bases, J lost 4 bases, and 8 bases lay in between. The length of the CDR3 is 13 residues. Germline V gene sequence: CDR1 MNHEY, CDR2 SVGAGI. CDR3 bases: TGTGCCAGCAGTTACAAGGGTGGCTATGGCTACACCTTC. Encoded protein: CASSYKGGYGYTF.

The rearrangement links TRBV21-1 to TRBJ1-6; the table's D gene call, TRBD1, was not cross checked with the DNA. TRBV21-1 corresponds to a pseudogene. The CDR3 length is 14 residues. This CDR3 is CASSKVQNNSPLHF. The CDR3 DNA reads TGTGCCAGCAGCAAAGTACAAAATAATTCACCCCTCCACTTT.

The chain carries TRBV6-5 and TRBJ1-2; unclear D gene. The CDR3 is made up of 15 amino acids. CDR1 and CDR2 from the germline V gene are MNHEY and SVGAGI. Trimming shortened V by 2 bases and J by 5 bases, and 15 bases separated the two germline ends. The CDR3 DNA sequence: TGTGCCAGCAGTTACAATAAGGAAGTGTGGTATGGCTACACCTTC. It translates to CASSYNKEVWYGYTF.

The chain links TRBV7-8 to TRBJ2-1; a possible D gene is TRBD1 (6 bases). Germline CDR1 and CDR2: SGHVS and FQNEAQ. V lost 0 bases, J lost 5 bases, and 11 bases lay in between. The CDR3 consists of 15 residues. CDR3 region: CASSLASQGNNEQFF. The CDR3 DNA reads as TGTGCCAGCAGCTTAGCGTCCCAGGGGAACAATGAGCAGTTCTTC.

This chain links TRBV9 with TRBJ2-1, with 10 bases identical to TRBD2. The CDR3 length is 15 residues. The ends lost 3 bases at V and 15 bases at J; junction bases unmatched: 15. Germline CDR1 SGDLS, CDR2 YYNGEE. The CDR3 loop reads CASSEAGASGGVRFF. The DNA for the CDR3 is TGTGCCAGCAGCGAGGCTGGGGCTAGCGGGGGTGTTCGGTTCTTC.

This clone was picked up one time. The chain joins TRBV19 to TRBJ1-3, with D possibly being TRBD1 (6 bases). This CDR3 comprises 16 residues. Trimming removed 7 bases from V and 0 bases from J, with 16 bases in between. CDR1 is LNHDA and CDR2 is SQIVND in the germline V gene (reference sequence). As DNA, the CDR3 is TGTGCCAGTACCCTGACAGGTGACCACTCTGGAAACACCATATATTTT. This codes for CASTLTGDHSGNTIYF.

The chain carries TRBV27 and TRBJ2-1, with D possibly matching TRBD2 (7 bases). Germline V gene sequence: CDR1 MNHEY, CDR2 SMNVEV (reference sequence). The germline V and J ends were trimmed by 5 bases and 13 bases, with 18 bases remaining between them. The CDR3 has 13 residues. The CDR3 loop reads CASSPVVGGPQFF. CDR3 bases: TGTGCCAGCAGTCCCGTGGTGGGGGGGCCCCAGTTCTTC.